Here is one TCR beta chain with its context. This specimen belongs to a study of Ad26.COV2.S vaccination and SARS-CoV-2 variants. Study at large: Dosing was one shot or two shots 56 days apart.

The protocol was immunoSEQ multiplex PCR, while the TCRdb copy is restricted to in-frame clones and leaves out a portion. The repertoire holds over 400,000 clones, with roughly 90% as singletons. In germline, CDR1 is MNHNY, CDR2 SVGAGI (reference sequence). V was pared by 4 bases and J by 4 bases, with 14 bases between. The CDR3 covers 14 residues. Treatment: 15 to 20 received Ad26.COV2.S at low or high dose, single or two shots; 5 received placebo; per-sample allocation not given. Following the first vaccine or placebo injection, samples were taken on day 63. In Boston, the donor was an adult between 18-55 years of age.

The chain joins TRBV6-6 to TRBJ2-7, with a possible D match to TRBD1 (6 bases). The source was peripheral blood, collected in a trial of Ad26.COV2.S vaccine versus placebo. This clonotype originated in a person between 18 and 60 years old who received the Ad26.COV2.S COVID-19 vaccine or a placebo. The chain's CDR3 is CASSLARTVYEQYF. In nucleotides, the CDR3 is TGTGCCAGCAGTTTAGCCCGGACAGTGTACGAGCAGTACTTC.